The present TCR beta chain was sequenced within a study of blood T cell repertoires in COVID-19. The overall study: In each case, the material was cDNA or gDNA derived from T cells, B-cell-depleted T cells, or PBMCs.

The CDR3 extends over 16 amino acids. Sequencing was performed with immunoSEQ multiplex PCR; in TCRdb, only in-frame clones are kept and a portion is missing. The sample consists of over 95,000 clones, roughly 81% of them appearing once. Sequences were obtained from peripheral blood. This chain joins TRBV21-1 and TRBJ2-1; the table calls TRBD2, which could not be checked here. TRBV21-1 is labeled a pseudogene. This sequence originates from a human donor in a cohort sampled during active COVID-19. In DNA form, the CDR3 reads TGTGCCAGCAGCAAACCACGGACTAGCGGGAGTAATGAGCAGTTCTTC. It codes for CASSKPRTSGSNEQFF.